This T cell receptor delta chain originates from a study of gamma-delta T cells after stem cell transplantation. TCRdb redid the clone calls on the RT-PCR reads with CATT. The top ten hold 10% of the sample, which has fewer than 13,000 delta-chain clones, 1.3% seen once. This CDR3 spans 17 amino acids. CDR1 is GEAIGNYY and CDR2 is EKD in the germline V gene. The J segment lost 0 bases and the V segment lost 3 bases, leaving 8 bases of the junction unmatched. The sequenced sample consisted of gamma-delta T cells. The receptor was derived from a human donor. It is not recorded whose cells these are; they may come from a transplant donor. The chain joins TRDV2 to TRDJ1, with TRDD3 identical over 11 bases. The DNA of the CDR3 is TGTGCCTGTGACCTACTGGGGGATATGCTGTACACCGATAAACTCATCTTT. Translation gives CACDLLGDMLYTDKLIF.